This TCR beta chain came from a study of CD8 T cells in Susac syndrome. At the level of the study: When blood was collected, patients with Susac syndrome were therapy-naive, were taking corticosteroids, or were receiving intravenous immunoglobulin alone.

With random hexamers, roughly 0.45 to 1 ug RNA was reverse transcribed. TCRdb analysed the immunoSEQ multiplex PCR reads with MiXCR anew, one entry per CDR3 protein. This table has roughly 200,000 distinct CDR3 sequences, around nine tenths appearing once. Germline CDR1 and CDR2: MNHEY and SVGAGI. The V gene end was trimmed by 2 bases and the J gene end by 7 bases; junction bases not matched to a gene: 6. The CDR3 length is 14 residues. This TCR was sampled from a human donor with Susac syndrome. The sequenced material came from CD4+ T cells from PBMCs. The chain uses TRBV6-5 and TRBJ1-1; 8 positions agree with TRBD1. The CDR3 region is CASSYGTGGLEAFF. CDR3 nucleotide sequence: TGTGCCAGCAGTTACGGTACAGGGGGACTTGAAGCTTTCTTT.